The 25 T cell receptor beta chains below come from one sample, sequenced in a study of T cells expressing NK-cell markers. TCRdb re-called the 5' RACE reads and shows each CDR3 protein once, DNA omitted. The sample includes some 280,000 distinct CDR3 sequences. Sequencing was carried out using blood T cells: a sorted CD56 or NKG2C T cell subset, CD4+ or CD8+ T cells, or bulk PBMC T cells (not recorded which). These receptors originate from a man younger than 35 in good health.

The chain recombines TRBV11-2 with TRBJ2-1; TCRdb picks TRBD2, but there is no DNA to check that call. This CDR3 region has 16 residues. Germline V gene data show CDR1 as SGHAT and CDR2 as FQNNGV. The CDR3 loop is CASSLSAGTSGGKQFF.

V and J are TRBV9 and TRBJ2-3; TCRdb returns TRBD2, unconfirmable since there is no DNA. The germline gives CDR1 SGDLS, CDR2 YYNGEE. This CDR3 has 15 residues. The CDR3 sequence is CASSVQAGEADTQYF.

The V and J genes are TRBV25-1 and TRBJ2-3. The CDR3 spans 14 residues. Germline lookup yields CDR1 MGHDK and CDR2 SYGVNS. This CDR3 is CASRGNPDLDTQYF.

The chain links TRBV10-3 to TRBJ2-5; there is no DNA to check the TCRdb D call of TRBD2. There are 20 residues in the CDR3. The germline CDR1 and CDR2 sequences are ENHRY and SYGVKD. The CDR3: CAISESTPVGYSGYQETQYF.

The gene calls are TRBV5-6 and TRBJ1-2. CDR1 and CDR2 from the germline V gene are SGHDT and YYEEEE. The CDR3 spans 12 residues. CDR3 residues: CASSLPEGGYTF.

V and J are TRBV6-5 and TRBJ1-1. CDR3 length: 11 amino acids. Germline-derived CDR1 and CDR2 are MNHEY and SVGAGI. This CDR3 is CASRGYTEAFF.

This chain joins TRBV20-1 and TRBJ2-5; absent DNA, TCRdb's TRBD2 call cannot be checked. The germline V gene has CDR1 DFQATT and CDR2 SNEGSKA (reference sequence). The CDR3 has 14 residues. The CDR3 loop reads CSAPLAGGQETQYF.

The CDR3 loop reads CASSLVGWGDLSNQPQHF. The J gene is TRBJ1-5, the V gene TRBV11-2; TCRdb's D call of TRBD1 is untestable without DNA. This CDR3 is built from 18 residues. Germline V gene data show CDR1 as SGHAT and CDR2 as FQNNGV.

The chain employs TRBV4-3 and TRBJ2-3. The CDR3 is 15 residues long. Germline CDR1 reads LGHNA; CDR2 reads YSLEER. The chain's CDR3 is CASSQVGLARDTQYF.

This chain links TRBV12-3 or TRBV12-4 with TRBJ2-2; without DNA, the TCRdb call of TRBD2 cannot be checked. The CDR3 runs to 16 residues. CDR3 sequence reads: CASSPLSGTNTGELFF.

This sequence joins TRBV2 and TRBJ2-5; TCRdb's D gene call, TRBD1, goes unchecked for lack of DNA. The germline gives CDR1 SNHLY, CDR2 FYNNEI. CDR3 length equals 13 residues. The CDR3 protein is CASRPGAGETQYF.

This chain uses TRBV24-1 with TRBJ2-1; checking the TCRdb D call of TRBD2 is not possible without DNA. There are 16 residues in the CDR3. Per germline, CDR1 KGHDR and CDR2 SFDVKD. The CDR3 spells CATSDTGLEAYNEQFF.

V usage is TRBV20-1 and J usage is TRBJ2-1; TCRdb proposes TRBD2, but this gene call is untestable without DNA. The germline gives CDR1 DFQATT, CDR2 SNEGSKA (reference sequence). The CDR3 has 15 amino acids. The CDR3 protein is CSARSGRRDSDEQFF.

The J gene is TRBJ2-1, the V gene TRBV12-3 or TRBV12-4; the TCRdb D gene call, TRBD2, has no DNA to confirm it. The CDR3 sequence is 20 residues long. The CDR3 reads CASRGESGSGRRSSYNEQFF.

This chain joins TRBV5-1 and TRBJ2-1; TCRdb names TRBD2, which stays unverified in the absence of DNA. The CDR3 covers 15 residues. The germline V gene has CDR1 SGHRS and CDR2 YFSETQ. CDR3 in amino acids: CASSLRLAGGNEQFF. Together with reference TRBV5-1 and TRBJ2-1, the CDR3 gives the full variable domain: KAGVTQTPRYLIKTRGQQVTLSCSPISGHRSVSWYQQTPGQGLQFLFEYFSETQRNKGNFPGRFSGRQFSNSRSEMNVSTLELGDSALYLCASSLRLAGGNEQFFGPGTRLTVL.

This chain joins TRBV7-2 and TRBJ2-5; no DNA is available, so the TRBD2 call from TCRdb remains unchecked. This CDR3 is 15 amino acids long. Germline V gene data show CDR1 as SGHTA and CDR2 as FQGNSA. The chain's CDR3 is CASSNGLAGVETQYF.

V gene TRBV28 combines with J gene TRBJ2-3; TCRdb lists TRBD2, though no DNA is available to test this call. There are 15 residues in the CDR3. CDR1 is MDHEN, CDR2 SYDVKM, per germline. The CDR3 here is CASSLLPTEADTQYF.

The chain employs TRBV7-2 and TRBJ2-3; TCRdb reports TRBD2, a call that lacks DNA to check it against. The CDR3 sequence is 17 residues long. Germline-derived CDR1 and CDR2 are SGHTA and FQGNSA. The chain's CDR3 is CASSITPLAGVGNTQYF.

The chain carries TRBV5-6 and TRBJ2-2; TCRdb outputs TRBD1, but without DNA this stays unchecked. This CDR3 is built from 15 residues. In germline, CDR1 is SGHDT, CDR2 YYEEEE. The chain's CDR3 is CASSPGTGRTGELFF.

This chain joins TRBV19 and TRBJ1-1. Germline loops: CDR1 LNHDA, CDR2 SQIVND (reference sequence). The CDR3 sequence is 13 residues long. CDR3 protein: CASSIHSTEEAFF.

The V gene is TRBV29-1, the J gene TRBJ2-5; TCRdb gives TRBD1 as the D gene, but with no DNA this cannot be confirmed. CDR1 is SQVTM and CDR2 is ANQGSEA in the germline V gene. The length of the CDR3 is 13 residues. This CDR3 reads CSVELGRDGTQYF.

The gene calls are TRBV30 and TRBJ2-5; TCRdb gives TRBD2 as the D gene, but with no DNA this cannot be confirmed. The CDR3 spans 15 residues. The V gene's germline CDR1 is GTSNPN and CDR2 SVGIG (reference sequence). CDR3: CAWAGTSESRETQYF.

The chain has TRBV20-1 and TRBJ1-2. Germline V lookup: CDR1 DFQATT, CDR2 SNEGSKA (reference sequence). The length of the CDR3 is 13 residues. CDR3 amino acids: CSARDSGARGYTF.

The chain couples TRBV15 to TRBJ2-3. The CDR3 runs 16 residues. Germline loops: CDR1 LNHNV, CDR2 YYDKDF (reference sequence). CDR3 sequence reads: CATSGQTDPTTDTQYF.

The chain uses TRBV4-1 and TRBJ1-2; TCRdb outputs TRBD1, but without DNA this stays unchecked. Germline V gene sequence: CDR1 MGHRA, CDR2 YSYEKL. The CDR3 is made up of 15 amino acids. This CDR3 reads CASHPPGQGRGGYTF.